This TCR beta chain was identified in a study of blood T cell repertoires in COVID-19. Turning to the study itself: In each case, the material was cDNA or gDNA derived from T cells, B-cell-depleted T cells, or PBMCs.

Germline-derived CDR1 and CDR2 are KGHSH and LQKENI. The CDR3 covers 17 residues. With V trimmed by 0 bases and J by 0 bases, 2 bases remained unmatched. This table comes from immunoSEQ multiplex PCR, and its TCRdb copy is limited to in-frame clones, with some not included. The sample has just under 350,000 clones; 80% to 90% are singletons. This sequence joins TRBV18 and TRBJ2-3; 11 positions agree with TRBD2. This TCR came from a man aged 25-40 years with active or convalescent COVID-19. The specimen was peripheral blood. The CDR3 loop is CASSPPGLAVSTDTQYF. The CDR3 DNA is TGTGCCAGCTCACCACCGGGACTAGCGGTTAGCACAGATACGCAGTATTTT.